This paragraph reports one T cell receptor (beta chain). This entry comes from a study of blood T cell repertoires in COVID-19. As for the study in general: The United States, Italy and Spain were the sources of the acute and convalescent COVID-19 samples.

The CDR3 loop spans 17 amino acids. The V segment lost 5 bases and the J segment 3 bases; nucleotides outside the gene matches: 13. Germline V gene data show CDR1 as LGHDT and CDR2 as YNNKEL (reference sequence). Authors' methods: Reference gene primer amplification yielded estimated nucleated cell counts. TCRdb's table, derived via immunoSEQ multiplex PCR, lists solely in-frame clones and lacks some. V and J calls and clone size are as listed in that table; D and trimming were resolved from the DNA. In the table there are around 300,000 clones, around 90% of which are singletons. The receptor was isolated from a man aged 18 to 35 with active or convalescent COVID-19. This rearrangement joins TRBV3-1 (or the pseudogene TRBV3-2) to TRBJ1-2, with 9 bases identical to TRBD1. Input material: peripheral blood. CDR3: CASSFRDRARGDYGYTF. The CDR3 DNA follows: TGTGCCAGCAGCTTCCGGGACAGGGCCCGGGGGGACTATGGCTACACCTTC.